This T cell receptor (beta chain) was observed in a study of T cells in Graves' hyperthyroidism and ophthalmopathy. Study results and caveats: Blood also contained most expanded thyroid clonotypes above 0.001.

This clonotype has ten or more counts. Antigen unknown. RNA transcripts were the template for amplifying TCR beta CDR3 regions. An initial round of RT-PCR targeting the TCR CDR3 relied on the HTBI primer set. In TCRdb, the multiplex PCR reads were re-called with MiXCR into one record per CDR3 protein. The sample has under 300,000 distinct CDR3 sequences, 20% to 25% seen once. Active moderate-to-severe ophthalmopathy, Clinical Activity Score at least 3, NOSPECS at least 4, under 3 months' duration. Clinical symptoms, serum thyroxine and TRAb, thyroid ultrasound and orbital computed tomography were used for the diagnoses. Germline values: CDR1 GTSNPN, CDR2 SVGIG (reference sequence). The V gene lost 1 base and the J gene lost 8 bases, with 6 bases spanning the gap. The CDR3 contains 11 residues.

The sequencing input was blood. The TCR was taken from a man in his thirties or forties with Graves' ophthalmopathy. The V gene is TRBV30, the J gene TRBJ2-1, with D hard to call. CDR3 protein: CAWSAADEQFF. CDR3 in DNA: TGTGCCTGGAGTGCCGCGGATGAGCAGTTCTTC.